These 9 T cell receptor beta chains came from one sample sequenced in a study of Ad26.COV2.S vaccination and SARS-CoV-2 variants. TCRdb keeps only in-frame clones here, not all; method: immunoSEQ multiplex PCR. The sample records about 480,000 clones, around 88% being singletons. Noted treatment: about 20 received Ad26.COV2.S at low or high dose, single or two shots; five or six received placebo; per-sample allocation not given. Material that was analyzed had been drawn on day 63 after the first vaccine or placebo injection. The material sequenced was peripheral blood, taken in a trial of Ad26.COV2.S vaccine versus placebo. The origin of the receptors is a person aged 18-60 years who received the Ad26.COV2.S COVID-19 vaccine or a placebo.

This clone is a singleton in its sample. The rearrangement joins TRBV5-6 to TRBJ2-3, with 12 nucleotides matching TRBD2. Unmatched junction bases numbered 3, after V lost 4 bases and J lost 3 bases. The CDR3 has 15 residues. The germline gives CDR1 SGHDT, CDR2 YYEEEE. The CDR3 loop is CASSLGLAGTDTQYF. The DNA for the CDR3 is TGTGCCAGCAGCCTCGGACTAGCGGGGACAGATACGCAGTATTTT.

As concerns this clone: A far larger clone is one base from this, pointing to a likely read error. V gene TRBV5-5 combines with J gene TRBJ2-7; D gene unclear. Germline-derived CDR1 and CDR2 are SGHKS and YYEKEE (reference sequence). CDR3 length equals 11 residues. V lost 4 bases to trimming and J lost 3 bases, with 5 bases between them. CDR3 sequence (DNA): TGTGCCAGCAGCGCGGACTACGAGCAGTACTTC. It codes for CASSADYEQYF.

This clone has only one observation. The rearrangement uses TRBV5-1 and TRBJ1-6; weak D call: TRBD1 (5 bases). The germline CDR1 and CDR2 sequences are SGHRS and YFSETQ. Trimming shortened V by 0 bases and J by 8 bases, and 12 bases separated the two germline ends. The CDR3 is 15 amino acids. CDR3 in amino acids: CASSLGQRGHSPLHF. The CDR3 DNA reads as TGCGCCAGCAGCTTGGGACAGCGCGGGCATTCACCCCTCCACTTT.

V gene TRBV28 combines with J gene TRBJ2-1; 7 bases are a match to TRBD1. Unmatched junction bases numbered 6, after V lost 7 bases and J lost 9 bases. Germline CDR1 and CDR2: MDHEN and SYDVKM. The CDR3 covers 12 residues. CDR3 amino acids: CASTTTGVEQFF. As DNA, the CDR3 is TGTGCCAGCACAACAACAGGGGTTGAGCAGTTCTTC. The full variable domain, its missing parts supplied by reference TRBV28 and TRBJ2-1, is DVKVTQSSRYLVKRTGEKVFLECVQDMDHENMFWYRQDPGLGLRLIYFSYDVKMKEKGDIPEGYSVSREKKERFSLILESASTNQTSMYLCASTTTGVEQFFGPGTRLTVL.

The chain employs TRBV6-5 and TRBJ2-7; D not resolved. CDR1 is MNHEY, CDR2 SVGAGI, per germline. With 6 bases removed from V and 2 bases from J, the gap between germline ends came to 8 bases. The CDR3 sequence is 12 residues long. This CDR3 is CASSATAYEQYF. The CDR3, as DNA: TGTGCCAGCAGCGCCACCGCCTACGAGCAGTACTTC.

The chain combines TRBV6-6 with TRBJ2-7, with 11 bases aligning to TRBD1. The ends lost 5 bases at V and 4 bases at J; junction bases unmatched: 4. Germline CDR1 and CDR2: MNHNY and SVGAGI (reference sequence). The CDR3 loop spans 14 amino acids. In DNA form, the CDR3 reads TGTGCCAGCAGTAGAGGACAGGGGGCGTACGAGCAGTACTTC. Protein: CASSRGQGAYEQYF.

The V call is TRBV4-2, the J call TRBJ1-2; D perhaps matches TRBD1 (5 bases). This CDR3 is 15 amino acids long. Trimming took off 0 bases at V and 8 bases at J, with 16 bases between the two ends. CDR1 and CDR2 from the germline V gene are LGHNA and YNFKEQ. The CDR3 nucleotides read TGTGCCAGCAGCCAAGAGACAGTGGTGCCTATCGGCTACACCTTC. Its protein product is CASSQETVVPIGYTF.

The chain recombines TRBV25-1 with TRBJ2-7; D might be TRBD1 or TRBD2, each matching 6 bases. This CDR3 has 15 amino acids. V dropped 5 bases and J dropped 4 bases, with 18 bases sitting between them. CDR1 and CDR2 (germline): MGHDK, SYGVNS. Here the CDR3 reads CASSLSGGSKYEQYF. The DNA for the CDR3 is TGTGCCAGCAGTTTATCCGGGGGCAGCAAGTACGAGCAGTACTTC.

The gene calls are TRBV27 and TRBJ2-7; TRBD2 aligns across 7 bases. V lost 7 bases to trimming and J lost 3 bases; unmatched junction nucleotides: 3. This CDR3 has 12 residues. Germline lookup yields CDR1 MNHEY and CDR2 SMNVEV (reference sequence). For the CDR3, the DNA is TGTGCCAGCATTGGGGGGGACTACGAGCAGTACTTC. This encodes CASIGGDYEQYF.